These 15 T cell receptor beta chains were sequenced from one sample in a study of blood T cell repertoires in COVID-19. TCRdb's copy holds only in-frame clones and misses some; the assay was immunoSEQ multiplex PCR. The sample holds 200,000 to 250,000 clones, 80% to 90% seen once. The source material was PBMCs or T cells enriched from blood (not recorded which). The receptor set was obtained from a woman aged 18-30 years in a cohort exposed to, infected with or recovered from COVID-19 (not recorded which).

The CDR3 DNA is TGTGCCAGCAGTTTATGGGAGCCGAAAGGCAATCAGCCCCAGCATTTT. Its translation is CASSLWEPKGNQPQHF. The genes are TRBV28 and TRBJ1-5; D not certain. CDR3 length: 16 amino acids. Trimming stripped 0 bases from V and 2 bases from J, with 11 bases between. Germline V gene sequence: CDR1 MDHEN, CDR2 SYDVKM.

The chain links TRBV4-1 to TRBJ1-1; D is ambiguous. Trimming took 2 bases from V and 1 from J, leaving 14 bases between them. Per the germline V gene, CDR1 is MGHRA and CDR2 is YSYEKL. The CDR3 is made up of 16 amino acids. The CDR3, as DNA: TGCGCCAGCAGCCAACCTCTAGTGGTCAGGAACACTGAAGCTTTCTTT. Amino acid sequence: CASSQPLVVRNTEAFF.

This clone was seen only once. V is TRBV29-1 and J is TRBJ2-3; tentatively, D is TRBD2 (6 bases). This CDR3 contains 12 residues. Per the germline V gene, CDR1 is SQVTM and CDR2 is ANQGSEA. With 2 bases removed from V and 6 bases from J, the gap between germline ends came to 9 bases. The CDR3 DNA reads TGCAGCGTTGAACCCCGGGGGGATACGCAGTATTTT. Amino acids: CSVEPRGDTQYF.

The V gene is TRBV7-9, the J gene TRBJ2-3; D is uncertain. Trimming cost V 5 bases and J 2 bases, with 11 bases left between them. The V gene's germline CDR1 is SEHNR and CDR2 FQNEAQ (reference sequence). This CDR3 contains 14 residues. This CDR3 is CASSQTTLTDTQYF. The CDR3, as DNA: TGTGCCAGCAGCCAAACTACGCTCACAGATACGCAGTATTTT. Full variable domain (remainder filled in from reference TRBV7-9 and TRBJ2-3): DTGVSQNPRHKITKRGQNVTFRCDPISEHNRLYWYRQTLGQGPEFLTYFQNEAQLEKSRLLSDRFSAERPKGSFSTLEIQRTEQGDSAMYLCASSQTTLTDTQYFGPGTRLTVL.

This chain joins TRBV10-3 and TRBJ1-1; D is possibly TRBD1 (5 bases). Trimming stripped 8 bases from V and 0 bases from J, with 13 bases between. Germline loops: CDR1 ENHRY, CDR2 SYGVKD. The CDR3 is made up of 14 amino acids. For the CDR3, the DNA is TGTGCCATCGCTAATCGGACACTGAACACTGAAGCTTTCTTT. Protein: CAIANRTLNTEAFF.

This sequence joins TRBV25-1 and TRBJ2-5; 8 bases map to TRBD1. The CDR3 extends over 14 amino acids. Germline V gives CDR1 MGHDK, CDR2 SYGVNS. V lost 6 bases and J lost 2; bases outside the gene matches: 5. CDR3 nucleotide sequence: TGTGCCAGCAGCGACAGGGGTTCTCAAGAGACCCAGTACTTC. The encoded protein is CASSDRGSQETQYF.

CDR3 region: CASSEGSGGDYGYTF. CDR3 sequence (DNA): TGTGCCAGCAGTGAAGGTTCAGGGGGCGACTATGGCTACACCTTC. The V and J genes are TRBV6-1 and TRBJ1-2; 8 bases are a match to TRBD1. Trimming took 1 base from V and 3 from J; bases not matched to a gene: 4. The CDR3 has 15 residues. Germline V lookup: CDR1 MNHNS, CDR2 SASEGT.

A word on this clone: This same CDR3 is encoded by further DNA sequences in the sample. The CDR3: CASSFSGSSYNEQFF. CDR3 in DNA: TGCGCCAGCAGCTTCAGCGGATCTTCCTACAATGAGCAGTTCTTC. V is TRBV5-1 and J is TRBJ2-1, with TRBD2 as a possible D gene (5 bases). Germline V gene data show CDR1 as SGHRS and CDR2 as YFSETQ. Trimming pared 2 bases from V and 1 base from J, leaving 10 bases between. This CDR3 has 15 amino acids.

The CDR3 nucleotides read TGTGCCAGCAGAGGAGGACTAGCCATTGGCGAGCAGTACTTC. Translating it yields CASRGGLAIGEQYF. This chain uses TRBV6-5 with TRBJ2-7; 8 bases fit TRBD2. The CDR3 spans 14 residues. Germline CDR1 is MNHEY and CDR2 is SVGAGI. V lost 6 bases to trimming and J lost 6 bases; unmatched junction nucleotides: 10.

This chain joins TRBV12-3 or TRBV12-4 and TRBJ2-3; the D is unclear. With 5 bases removed from V and 2 bases from J, the gap between germline ends came to 8 bases. This CDR3 is built from 13 residues. The chain's CDR3 is CASSLAVTDTQYF. The CDR3 DNA sequence: TGTGCCAGCAGTCTGGCAGTCACAGATACGCAGTATTTT.

The V and J genes are TRBV4-1 and TRBJ1-5; D may be TRBD1 (5 bases). CDR3 size: 15 residues. The germline V and J ends were trimmed by 0 bases and 6 bases, with 12 bases remaining between them. Germline CDR1 and CDR2: MGHRA and YSYEKL. The CDR3 reads CASSQDGGSGQPQHF. In DNA, the CDR3 is TGCGCCAGCAGCCAAGATGGGGGGTCAGGTCAGCCCCAGCATTTT.

J is TRBJ2-7 and V is TRBV2; D gene ambiguous. This CDR3 has 12 residues. V lost 3 bases and J 6 bases, leaving 9 bases between the germline ends. The V gene's germline CDR1 is SNHLY and CDR2 FYNNEI. The CDR3, as DNA: TGTGCCAGCAGTGATCCTTTTAGCGAGCAGTACTTC. This encodes CASSDPFSEQYF.

The chain combines TRBV5-8 with TRBJ1-5, with a tentative D call TRBD1 (6 bases). The CDR3 contains 15 residues. The ends were cut back, 0 bases at V and 6 bases at J, with 13 bases in the middle. CDR1 is SGHTS, CDR2 YDEGEE, per germline. CDR3 loop: CASSLAGQRGQPQHF. CDR3 nucleotides: TGTGCCAGCAGCTTGGCGGGACAAAGAGGTCAGCCCCAGCATTTT.

The rearrangement uses TRBV11-2 and TRBJ1-6; the D is unclear. Per the germline V gene, CDR1 is SGHAT and CDR2 is FQNNGV. The V and J ends lost 4 bases and 7 bases respectively, with 8 bases between them. The CDR3 has 13 residues. CDR3 sequence reads: CASSSYLNSPLHF. In DNA, the CDR3 is TGTGCCAGCAGCTCGTACCTAAATTCACCCCTCCACTTT.

V gene TRBV30 combines with J gene TRBJ2-1; D ambiguous. The V gene lost 4 bases and the J gene lost 0 bases, with 10 bases spanning the gap. The CDR3 is 14 residues long. In germline, CDR1 is GTSNPN, CDR2 SVGIG (reference sequence). The CDR3 DNA reads TGTGCCTGGACGGGTATCGCCTCCTACAATGAGCAGTTCTTC. This encodes CAWTGIASYNEQFF.